The sequence of this T cell receptor beta chain was determined in a study of blood T cell repertoires in COVID-19. Overall study context: Some COVID-19 samples were acute and others convalescent; all came from the United States, Italy and Spain. Sources were T cells, B-cell-depleted T cells, or PBMCs; the material itself was cDNA or gDNA.

In the source study's methods: Estimates of nucleated cell counts were drawn from the amplification of reference gene primers. Generated by immunoSEQ multiplex PCR, the TCRdb table keeps only in-frame clones and is missing some. D and trimming were read from the DNA, whereas the V and J calls and clone size are those reported in that table. This sample has under 140,000 clones, with under 75% found just once. This clone was seen more than once but under ten times. Trimming took 0 bases from V and 6 from J; bases not matched to a gene: 9. Germline V gene data show CDR1 as SGHKS and CDR2 as YYEKEE (reference sequence). The CDR3 sequence is 17 residues long.

The clonotype comes from a woman aged 55-69 years with acute or convalescent COVID-19. The chain combines TRBV5-5 with TRBJ2-3; 11 positions match TRBD2. The sequenced sample was peripheral blood. The CDR3 DNA follows: TGTGCCAGCAGCTTGGTTGGTAGCGGGGGGGCGATGGATACGCAGTATTTT. Amino acids: CASSLVGSGGAMDTQYF.